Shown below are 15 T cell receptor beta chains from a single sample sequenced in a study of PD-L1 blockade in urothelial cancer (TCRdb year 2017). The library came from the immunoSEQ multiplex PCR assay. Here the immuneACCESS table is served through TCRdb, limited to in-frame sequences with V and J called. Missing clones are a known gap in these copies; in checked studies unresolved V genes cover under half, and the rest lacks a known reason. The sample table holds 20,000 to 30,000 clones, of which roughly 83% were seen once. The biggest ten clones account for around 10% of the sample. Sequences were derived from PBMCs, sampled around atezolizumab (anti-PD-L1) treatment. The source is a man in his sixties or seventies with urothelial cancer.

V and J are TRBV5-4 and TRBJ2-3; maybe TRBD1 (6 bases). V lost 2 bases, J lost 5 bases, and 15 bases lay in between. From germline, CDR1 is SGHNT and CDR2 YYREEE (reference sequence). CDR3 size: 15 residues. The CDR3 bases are TGTGCCAGCAGCTTTAAAAACAGGGTTGAAGATACGCAGTATTTT. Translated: CASSFKNRVEDTQYF.

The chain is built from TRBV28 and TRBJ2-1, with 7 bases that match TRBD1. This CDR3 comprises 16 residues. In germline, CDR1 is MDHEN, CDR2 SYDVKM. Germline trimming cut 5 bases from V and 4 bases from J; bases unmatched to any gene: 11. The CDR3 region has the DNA TGTGCCAGCAGTCTAGGGGGCGCGGAATCTTACAATGAGCAGTTCTTC. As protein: CASSLGGAESYNEQFF.

DNA for the CDR3: TGTGCCAGCAGTTACTGGGGGCAAAACACCGGGGAGCTGTTTTTT. This gives the protein CASSYWGQNTGELFF. The chain is built from TRBV6-6 and TRBJ2-2, with TRBD1 as a possible D gene (6 bases). With 1 base removed from V and 2 bases from J, the gap between germline ends came to 8 bases. Looked up from germline, CDR1 is MNHNY and CDR2 is SVGAGI (reference sequence). CDR3 size: 15 residues.

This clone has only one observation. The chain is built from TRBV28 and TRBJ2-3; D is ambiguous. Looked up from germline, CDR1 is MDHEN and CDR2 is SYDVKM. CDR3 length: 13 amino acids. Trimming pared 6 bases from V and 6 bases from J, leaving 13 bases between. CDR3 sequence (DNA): TGTGCCAGCAGCACCCTAACCTTTGATACGCAGTATTTT. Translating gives CASSTLTFDTQYF. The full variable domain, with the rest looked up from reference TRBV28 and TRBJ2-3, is DVKVTQSSRYLVKRTGEKVFLECVQDMDHENMFWYRQDPGLGLRLIYFSYDVKMKEKGDIPEGYSVSREKKERFSLILESASTNQTSMYLCASSTLTFDTQYFGPGTRLTVL.

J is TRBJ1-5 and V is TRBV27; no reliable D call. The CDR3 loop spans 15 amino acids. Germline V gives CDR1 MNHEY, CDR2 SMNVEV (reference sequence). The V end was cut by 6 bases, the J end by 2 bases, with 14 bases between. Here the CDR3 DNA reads TGTGCCAGCAGCCAAACTGCGATAGGCAATCAGCCCCAGCATTTT. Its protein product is CASSQTAIGNQPQHF.

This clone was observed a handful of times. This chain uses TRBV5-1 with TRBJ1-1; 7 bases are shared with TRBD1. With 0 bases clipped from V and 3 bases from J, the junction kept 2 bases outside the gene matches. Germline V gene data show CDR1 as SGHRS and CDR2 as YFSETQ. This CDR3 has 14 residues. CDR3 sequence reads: CASSLAGTDTEAFF. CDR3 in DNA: TGCGCCAGCAGCTTGGCCGGGACAGACACTGAAGCTTTCTTT.

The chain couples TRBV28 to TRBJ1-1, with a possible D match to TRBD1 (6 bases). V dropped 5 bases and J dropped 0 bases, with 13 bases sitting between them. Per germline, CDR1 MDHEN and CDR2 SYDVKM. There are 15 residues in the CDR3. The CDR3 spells CASSEWGQMNTEAFF. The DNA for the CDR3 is TGTGCCAGCAGTGAGTGGGGGCAAATGAACACTGAAGCTTTCTTT. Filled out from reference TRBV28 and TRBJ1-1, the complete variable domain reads DVKVTQSSRYLVKRTGEKVFLECVQDMDHENMFWYRQDPGLGLRLIYFSYDVKMKEKGDIPEGYSVSREKKERFSLILESASTNQTSMYLCASSEWGQMNTEAFFGQGTRLTVV.

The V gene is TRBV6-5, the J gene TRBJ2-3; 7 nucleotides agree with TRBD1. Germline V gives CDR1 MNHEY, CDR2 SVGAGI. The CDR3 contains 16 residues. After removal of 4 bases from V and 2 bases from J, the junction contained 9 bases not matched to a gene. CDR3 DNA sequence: TGTGCCAGCAGTTTTGGGACAGCAGTCCTCACAGATACGCAGTATTTT. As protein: CASSFGTAVLTDTQYF.

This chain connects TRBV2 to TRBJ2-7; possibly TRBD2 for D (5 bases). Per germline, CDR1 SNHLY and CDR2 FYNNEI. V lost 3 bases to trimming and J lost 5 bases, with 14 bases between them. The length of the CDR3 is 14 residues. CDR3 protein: CASSDSGGRNEQYF. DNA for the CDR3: TGTGCCAGCAGTGATAGTGGCGGGCGGAACGAGCAGTACTTC. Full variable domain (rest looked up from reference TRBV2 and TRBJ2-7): EPEVTQTPSHQVTQMGQEVILRCVPISNHLYFYWYRQILGQKVEFLVSFYNNEISEKSEIFDDQFSVERPDGSNFTLKIRSTKLEDSAMYFCASSDSGGRNEQYFGPGTRLTVT.

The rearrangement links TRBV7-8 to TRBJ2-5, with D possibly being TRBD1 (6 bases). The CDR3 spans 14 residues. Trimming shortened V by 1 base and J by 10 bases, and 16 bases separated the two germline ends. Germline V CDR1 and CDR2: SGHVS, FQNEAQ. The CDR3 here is CASSLGGLFGGQYF. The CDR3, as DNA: TGTGCCAGCAGCTTAGGGGGGCTCTTTGGGGGCCAGTACTTC.

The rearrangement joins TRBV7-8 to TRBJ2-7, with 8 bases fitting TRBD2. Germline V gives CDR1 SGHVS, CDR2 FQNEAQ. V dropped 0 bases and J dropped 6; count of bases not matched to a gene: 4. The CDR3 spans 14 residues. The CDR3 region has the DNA TGTGCCAGCAGCTTAGCGCGGGGGGCGCCCGAGCAGTACTTC. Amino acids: CASSLARGAPEQYF.

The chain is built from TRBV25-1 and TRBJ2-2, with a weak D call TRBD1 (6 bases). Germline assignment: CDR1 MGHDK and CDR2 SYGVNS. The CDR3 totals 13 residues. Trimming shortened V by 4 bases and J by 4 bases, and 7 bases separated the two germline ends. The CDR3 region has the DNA TGTGCCAGCAGTGGGACAGCCACCGGGGAGCTGTTTTTT. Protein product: CASSGTATGELFF.

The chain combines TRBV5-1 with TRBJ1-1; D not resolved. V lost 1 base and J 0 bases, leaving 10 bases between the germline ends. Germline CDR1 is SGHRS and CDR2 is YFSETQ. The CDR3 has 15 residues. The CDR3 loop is CASSLSGNMNTEAFF. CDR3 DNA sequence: TGCGCCAGCAGCTTGTCAGGAAATATGAACACTGAAGCTTTCTTT.

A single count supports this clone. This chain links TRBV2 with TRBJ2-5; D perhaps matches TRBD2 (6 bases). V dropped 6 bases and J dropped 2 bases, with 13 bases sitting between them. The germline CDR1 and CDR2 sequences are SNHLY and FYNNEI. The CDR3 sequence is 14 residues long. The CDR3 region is CASRIGTLQETQYF. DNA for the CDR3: TGTGCCAGCAGAATTGGGACTTTACAAGAGACCCAGTACTTC.

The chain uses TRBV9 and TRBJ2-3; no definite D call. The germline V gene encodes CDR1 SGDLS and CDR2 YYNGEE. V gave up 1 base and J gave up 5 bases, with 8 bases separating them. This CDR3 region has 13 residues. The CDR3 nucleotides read TGTGCCAGCAGCGTAAGTTCCGGAGATACGCAGTATTTT. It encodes CASSVSSGDTQYF.